The T cell receptor beta chain described here comes from a study of CD8 T cells in Susac syndrome (dated by TCRdb to about 2019). For the wider study: Whether CD8+ T cell activation and differentiation in Susac syndrome was antigen driven was tested using repertoire sequencing. The study compared CD8+ T cell repertoire clonality among 11 to 12 healthy donors, approximately 14 Susac syndrome patients and around 16 multiple sclerosis patients.

Peripheral blood CD8+ and CD4+ T cells from healthy donors, Susac syndrome patients and multiple sclerosis patients were profiled using high-throughput TCR beta sequencing. The multiple sclerosis controls were treatment-naive patients whose relapsing-remitting disease, either stable or active, fulfilled the revised McDonald criteria. Bulk CD8+ and CD4+ T cells were purified by magnetic negative isolation, whereas CD8+ TEMRA cells were enriched by FACS. Blood was collected in EDTA tubes and processed within 24 hours, with PBMCs isolated through density gradient centrifugation. PBMCs intended for TCR sequencing were cryopreserved in liquid nitrogen and thawed later in a water bath at 37 degrees C. The sorted or isolated CD4+, CD8+ and CD8+ TEMRA cells had a purity of 90% or higher. The junction carries 9 bases between V and J, which are trimmed by 5 bases and 4 bases respectively. From a lookup of the germline V gene, CDR1 and CDR2 are MDHEN and SYDVKM. There are 12 amino acids in the CDR3, from cysteine to phenylalanine inclusive. This entry keeps only the CDR3 DNA: 36 bases, framed from base 1.

Worth noting for this clonotype: Its antigen is currently not known. Base qualities are not at hand, and no much larger clone is one base apart.

Study-level results and caveats: The number of individuals in the TCR sequencing and HLA analysis was recognized as being relatively small.

RNA was extracted with the RNeasy kit and about 0.5 to 1 ug was reverse transcribed using random hexamers. The immunoSEQ multiplex PCR assay, which covers 54 Vbeta and 13 Jbeta segments, was used to amplify TCR beta CDR3 regions. To correct PCR amplification bias, a synthetic template baseline was used for both primer optimization and computational correction. As for the authors' bioinformatics: Only productive sequences were kept, with reads annotated to V, D and J genes according to IMGT and analyzed in immunoSEQ Analyzer. Clonality was computed as one minus Shannon entropy normalized by log2 of the number of productive unique sequences. Public and private clones were assessed among the 100 most prevalent clones of each patient and control. A clone was defined as Susac-specific if it was absent from the healthy and MS cohorts, from some 980 published viral clones and from other ImmuneACCESS disease sequences. TCRdb reran the public reads through fastp at Q25 and MiXCR, keeping productive beta chains. Every entry covers one CDR3 protein and lists the most common genes and DNA from its rows. V and J calls and clone size were set by TCRdb, not the authors. This sample gives approximately 110,000 distinct CDR3 sequences in total; about 92% of them show up just once. Roughly 0.32% of the sample is taken by the ten largest.

This TCR derives from a human donor with multiple sclerosis. The chain is assembled from TRBV28 and TRBJ2-7; no D segment can be confidently identified. The material sequenced was CD8+ T cells from PBMCs. The nucleotide sequence reads TGTGCCAGCAGTCCCGTAGGTTACGAGCAGTACTTC. Its protein reads: CASSPVGYEQYF.